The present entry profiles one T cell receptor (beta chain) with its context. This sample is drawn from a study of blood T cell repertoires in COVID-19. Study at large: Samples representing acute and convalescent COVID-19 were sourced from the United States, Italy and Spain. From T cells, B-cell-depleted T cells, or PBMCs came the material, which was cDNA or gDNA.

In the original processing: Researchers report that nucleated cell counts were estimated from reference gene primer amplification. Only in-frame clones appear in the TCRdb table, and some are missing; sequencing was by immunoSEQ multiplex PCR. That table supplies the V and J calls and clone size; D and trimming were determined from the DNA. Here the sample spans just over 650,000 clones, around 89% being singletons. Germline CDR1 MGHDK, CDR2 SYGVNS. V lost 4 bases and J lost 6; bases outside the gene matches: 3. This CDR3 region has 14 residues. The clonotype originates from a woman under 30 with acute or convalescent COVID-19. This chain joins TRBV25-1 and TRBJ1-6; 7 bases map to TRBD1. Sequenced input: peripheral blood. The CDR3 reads CASSAGTVNSPLHF. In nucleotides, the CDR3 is TGTGCCAGCAGTGCAGGGACAGTTAATTCACCCCTCCACTTT.